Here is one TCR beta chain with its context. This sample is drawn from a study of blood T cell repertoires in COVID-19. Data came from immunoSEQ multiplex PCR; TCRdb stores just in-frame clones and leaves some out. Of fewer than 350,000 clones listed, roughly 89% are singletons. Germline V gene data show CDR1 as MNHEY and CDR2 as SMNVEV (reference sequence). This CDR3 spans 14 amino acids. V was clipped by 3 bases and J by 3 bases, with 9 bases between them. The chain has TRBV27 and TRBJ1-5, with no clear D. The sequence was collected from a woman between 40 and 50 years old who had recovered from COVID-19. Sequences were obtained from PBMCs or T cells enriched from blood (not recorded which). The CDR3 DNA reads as TGTGCCAGCAGTTTTGGCGGTGACAATCAGCCCCAGCATTTT. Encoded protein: CASSFGGDNQPQHF.